These T cell receptor beta chains were read from a single sample in a study of cytomegalovirus exposure and HLA in healthy donors. Generated by immunoSEQ multiplex PCR, the TCRdb table keeps only in-frame clones and is missing some. The sample holds more than 150,000 clones, around four fifths seen once. The specimen sequenced was PBMCs. Receptors were obtained from a man aged 18 to 35 in good health and CMV-seronegative. Both conserved end residues are part of each CDR3. D genes are given only for firm matches. Clone size is shown for a subset of rows, as once, few, many or a class of expanded clone.

D gene,clone size,J gene,V gene,CDR3 protein,CDR3 DNA
TRBD1,once,TRBJ2-7,TRBV6-5,CASSKDRALSYEQYF,TGTGCCAGCAGTAAGGACAGGGCCCTCTCCTACGAGCAGTACTTC
TRBD1,-,TRBJ2-7,TRBV11-2,CASSLDHGQGRSYEQYF,TGTGCCAGCAGCTTAGATCACGGACAGGGTAGATCCTACGAGCAGTACTTC
TRBD1,-,TRBJ2-2,TRBV2,CASRNRGTNTGELFF,TGTGCCAGCCGGAACAGGGGAACAAACACCGGGGAGCTGTTTTTT
TRBD1,-,TRBJ1-5,TRBV2,CASSHRGTGGQPQHF,TGTGCCAGCAGTCACCGTGGGACAGGAGGTCAGCCCCAGCATTTT
TRBD2,-,TRBJ2-7,TRBV7-3,CASSLTPSGDPYEQYF,TGTGCCAGCAGCTTAACTCCTAGCGGGGATCCCTACGAGCAGTACTTC
-,-,TRBJ1-1,TRBV6-1,CASSDIRSINTEAFF,TGTGCCAGCAGTGATATCAGATCCATAAACACTGAAGCTTTCTTT
-,-,TRBJ2-1,TRBV19,CASSPEAFYNEQFF,TGTGCCAGTAGTCCCGAGGCCTTCTACAATGAGCAGTTCTTC
-,-,TRBJ1-2,TRBV5-6,CASSPLNLEGSGYTF,TGTGCCAGCAGCCCTCTCAATCTAGAGGGTAGCGGCTACACCTTC
TRBD2,few,TRBJ2-2,TRBV19,CASSSSGLAGGTGELFF,TGTGCCAGTAGTTCCTCAGGACTAGCGGGGGGGACCGGGGAGCTGTTTTTT
-,-,TRBJ1-2,TRBV5-4,CASSLGRQGIDYGYTF,TGTGCCAGCAGCTTGGGACGGCAGGGGATCGACTATGGCTACACCTTC
TRBD1,few,TRBJ1-4,TRBV27,CASRSRGLDEKLFF,TGTGCCAGCAGATCGAGGGGGCTAGATGAAAAACTGTTTTTT
-,-,TRBJ1-1,TRBV7-9,CASSPPGRSGRTEAFF,TGTGCCAGCAGCCCCCCCGGGCGCAGCGGGAGGACTGAAGCTTTCTTT
TRBD2,-,TRBJ2-7,TRBV11-2,CASRASGAFHEQYF,TGTGCCAGCAGGGCTAGCGGCGCGTTCCACGAGCAGTACTTC
TRBD2,once,TRBJ2-3,TRBV6-1,CASSGRAGGADTQYF,TGTGCCAGCAGTGGGAGAGCGGGAGGGGCAGATACGCAGTATTTT
TRBD2,-,TRBJ2-7,TRBV4-3,CASSQDFPGGPYEQYF,TGCGCCAGCAGCCAAGATTTCCCGGGGGGGCCATACGAGCAGTACTTC
TRBD2,-,TRBJ2-3,TRBV28,CASHGLAGHLTQYF,TGTGCCAGCCACGGACTAGCGGGACACCTTACGCAGTATTTT
TRBD1,-,TRBJ2-7,TRBV6-1,CASTQGEFHEQYF,TGTGCCAGCACCCAGGGGGAGTTCCACGAGCAGTACTTC
TRBD2,-,TRBJ2-5,TRBV7-9,CASSTGLAPQETQYF,TGTGCCAGCAGCACAGGACTAGCCCCCCAAGAGACCCAGTACTTC
-,-,TRBJ1-6,TRBV6-5,CASSYSDNRGSPLHF,TGTGCCAGCAGTTACTCGGACAATAGGGGTTCACCCCTCCACTTT
-,-,TRBJ1-4,TRBV16,CASSQSGRSPTNEKLFF,TGTGCCAGCAGCCAATCCGGGAGGAGCCCAACTAATGAAAAACTGTTTTTT
-,-,TRBJ2-2,TRBV14,CASSQVGGRNTGELFF,TGTGCCAGCAGCCAAGTCGGGGGGCGGAACACCGGGGAGCTGTTTTTT
TRBD2,once,TRBJ2-3,TRBV5-4,CASSSPSGGGTDTQYF,TGTGCCAGCAGCTCCCCGAGCGGGGGGGGCACAGATACGCAGTATTTT
-,-,TRBJ1-4,TRBV7-9,CASSLVGGREKLFF,TGTGCCAGCAGCTTAGTCGGGGGGCGAGAAAAACTGTTTTTT
TRBD2,-,TRBJ2-3,TRBV29-1,CSVAGTLAGEDTQYF,TGCAGCGTTGCGGGGACCCTAGCGGGAGAAGATACGCAGTATTTT
-,-,TRBJ2-3,TRBV18,CASSPSRADTQYF,TGTGCCAGCTCACCGTCCCGCGCAGATACGCAGTATTTT
-,-,TRBJ2-2,TRBV11-3,CASSLDSASEANTGELFF,TGTGCCAGCAGCTTAGACAGTGCTAGCGAAGCGAACACCGGGGAGCTGTTTTTT
TRBD2,-,TRBJ2-5,TRBV7-9,CASSLANSGRARETQYF,TGTGCCAGCAGCTTAGCAAATAGCGGGAGGGCCCGGGAGACCCAGTACTTC
TRBD2,-,TRBJ2-5,TRBV9,CASGTSGAETQYF,TGTGCCAGCGGGACTAGCGGGGCGGAGACCCAGTACTTC
-,-,TRBJ2-1,TRBV2,CASSEKLHQVKWASSYNEQFF,TGTGCCAGCAGTGAAAAGTTACACCAGGTCAAGTGGGCAAGCTCCTACAATGAGCAGTTCTTC
TRBD1,-,TRBJ2-2,TRBV7-2,CASSQYGTANTGELFF,TGTGCCAGCAGCCAGTACGGGACAGCGAACACCGGGGAGCTGTTTTTT
-,-,TRBJ1-2,TRBV6-5,CASSYGEDYGYTF,TGTGCCAGCAGTTACGGGGAGGACTATGGCTACACCTTC
-,-,TRBJ1-2,TRBV15,CATSRGPFLGRDSGYTF,TGTGCCACCAGCAGAGGCCCCTTCCTTGGCAGGGACTCTGGCTACACCTTC
-,-,TRBJ2-7,TRBV19,CASSVRDSMPPYEQYF,TGTGCCAGTAGTGTGCGGGACAGCATGCCTCCCTACGAGCAGTACTTC
TRBD1,-,TRBJ1-5,TRBV5-5,CASSFDRGEPQHF,TGTGCCAGCAGCTTTGACAGGGGTGAGCCCCAGCATTTT
-,-,TRBJ2-7,TRBV6-5,CASSYGGYSNVQYF,TGTGCCAGCAGTTACGGAGGGTACTCTAACGTGCAGTACTTC
-,-,TRBJ2-1,TRBV5-6,CASSIQGFSYNEQFF,TGTGCCAGCAGTATACAGGGATTCTCCTACAATGAGCAGTTCTTC
TRBD1,-,TRBJ1-2,TRBV5-1,CASSSEGQSYGYTF,TGCGCCAGCAGCTCGGAGGGACAGAGCTATGGCTACACCTTC
-,-,TRBJ2-1,TRBV9,CASSSDGGVYEQFF,TGTGCCAGCAGCTCCGACGGAGGGGTCTATGAGCAGTTCTTC
TRBD2,-,TRBJ2-6,TRBV7-6,CASSSSGLAVSGANVLTF,TGTGCCAGCAGCTCGTCGGGACTAGCGGTCTCTGGGGCCAACGTCCTGACTTTC
TRBD1,-,TRBJ2-3,TRBV6-5,CASRDRGADTQYF,TGTGCCAGCAGAGACAGGGGTGCAGATACGCAGTATTTT
TRBD1,few,TRBJ2-3,TRBV7-9,CHPHRDRGLTDTQYF,TGCCATCCACACCGGGACAGGGGGCTCACAGATACGCAGTATTTT
-,-,TRBJ1-5,TRBV9,CASSEGIGEGLLNQPQHF,TGTGCCAGCAGCGAGGGGATAGGGGAAGGGCTGTTAAATCAGCCCCAGCATTTT
TRBD1,-,TRBJ1-2,TRBV7-2,CASSPHSLVSGGGYTF,TGTGCCAGCAGCCCCCATAGCTTAGTGTCAGGGGGTGGCTACACCTTC
-,-,TRBJ1-1,TRBV18,CASSPYGVTEAFF,TGTGCCAGCTCACCCTACGGGGTTACTGAAGCTTTCTTT
TRBD2,-,TRBJ2-5,TRBV4-2,CASRGEGETQYF,TGTGCCAGCCGGGGGGAGGGAGAGACCCAGTACTTC
TRBD1,-,TRBJ1-1,TRBV5-4,CASRPGTGPEAFF,TGTGCCAGCAGACCGGGGACAGGGCCAGAAGCTTTCTTT
-,-,TRBJ1-4,TRBV7-2,CASSLAPETNEKLFF,TGTGCCAGCAGCTTAGCTCCAGAAACTAATGAAAAACTGTTTTTT
TRBD1,-,TRBJ1-1,TRBV5-8,CASSWDRDTEAFF,TGTGCCAGCAGCTGGGACAGGGACACTGAAGCTTTCTTT
TRBD2,-,TRBJ2-3,TRBV18,CASSLRTSGGVTDTQYF,TGTGCCAGCTCACTAAGGACTAGCGGGGGGGTCACAGATACGCAGTATTTT
-,-,TRBJ1-2,TRBV28,CASSPFGGNYGYTF,TGTGCCAGCAGCCCATTTGGAGGGAACTATGGCTACACCTTC
-,-,TRBJ2-3,TRBV5-1,CASSLDREIDTQYF,TGCGCCAGCAGCTTGGACAGGGAGATAGATACGCAGTATTTT
-,-,TRBJ2-5,TRBV18,CASSPRELQETQYF,TGTGCCAGCTCACCAAGGGAGTTACAAGAGACCCAGTACTTC
TRBD1,-,TRBJ2-7,TRBV25-1,CASSYGTDYEQYF,TGTGCCAGCAGCTATGGGACAGACTACGAGCAGTACTTC
TRBD1,few,TRBJ1-2,TRBV6-5,CASTQGAEGYTF,TGTGCCAGCACTCAGGGGGCGGAGGGCTACACCTTC
-,-,TRBJ1-5,TRBV19,CASSARQPNSNQPQHF,TGTGCCAGTAGTGCCCGACAGCCGAATAGCAATCAGCCCCAGCATTTT